The rows below give T cell receptor beta chains drawn from one sample of a study of PD-L1 blockade in urothelial cancer. Sequencing used immunoSEQ multiplex PCR; TCRdb keeps in-frame clones, though not all of them. The repertoire holds around 70,000 clones, with 90% as singletons. This sample comprised PBMCs, obtained around atezolizumab (anti-PD-L1) treatment. The receptor source for this set is an older man with urothelial cancer. Both conserved end residues are part of each CDR3. The order of the fields is D gene, V gene, clone size, J gene, CDR3 protein, CDR3 DNA. The D gene is left open where the match is weak. Clone size is shown for a subset of rows, as once, few, many or a class of expanded clone.

d_gene: .; v_gene: TRBV18; abundance: .; j_gene: TRBJ1-1; CDR3aa: CASSPPSVNTEAFF; CDR3nt: TGTGCCAGCTCACCACCTTCGGTGAACACTGAAGCTTTCTTT
d_gene: .; v_gene: TRBV11-2; abundance: .; j_gene: TRBJ1-2; CDR3aa: CASSLEYRDYGYTF; CDR3nt: TGTGCCAGCAGCTTAGAGTACAGGGACTATGGCTACACCTTC
d_gene: .; v_gene: TRBV9; abundance: .; j_gene: TRBJ2-1; CDR3aa: CASSPTFGLYSYNEQFF; CDR3nt: TGTGCCAGCAGCCCGACCTTCGGACTCTACTCCTACAATGAGCAGTTCTTC
d_gene: TRBD2; v_gene: TRBV5-4; abundance: .; j_gene: TRBJ2-3; CDR3aa: CASSAGGGSGRAQSDTQYF; CDR3nt: TGTGCCAGCAGCGCGGGAGGGGGTAGCGGGAGGGCTCAGTCAGATACGCAGTATTTT
d_gene: .; v_gene: TRBV7-6; abundance: .; j_gene: TRBJ2-7; CDR3aa: CASSEQGYEQYF; CDR3nt: TGTGCCAGCAGCGAACAGGGTTACGAGCAGTACTTC
d_gene: TRBD2; v_gene: TRBV2; abundance: .; j_gene: TRBJ2-1; CDR3aa: CASSKGTSGSNNEQFF; CDR3nt: TGTGCCAGCAGTAAGGGGACTAGCGGGAGCAACAATGAGCAGTTCTTC
d_gene: TRBD1; v_gene: TRBV5-5; abundance: once; j_gene: TRBJ1-5; CDR3aa: CASSLVWGQGIRQPQHF; CDR3nt: TGTGCCAGCAGCTTGGTCTGGGGACAGGGTATTCGTCAGCCCCAGCATTTT
d_gene: TRBD1; v_gene: TRBV15; abundance: .; j_gene: TRBJ2-1; CDR3aa: CATGTGVSYNEQFF; CDR3nt: TGTGCCACCGGAACAGGGGTTTCCTACAATGAGCAGTTCTTC
d_gene: TRBD1; v_gene: TRBV18; abundance: .; j_gene: TRBJ2-7; CDR3aa: CASSWDRAYEQYF; CDR3nt: TGTGCCAGCTCATGGGACAGGGCGTACGAGCAGTACTTC
d_gene: TRBD2; v_gene: TRBV7-9; abundance: .; j_gene: TRBJ2-1; CDR3aa: CASSFRGRSYNEQFF; CDR3nt: TGTGCCAGCAGCTTCCGCGGGAGGTCCTACAATGAGCAGTTCTTC
d_gene: .; v_gene: TRBV6-1; abundance: .; j_gene: TRBJ1-1; CDR3aa: CASSPPGGRNTEAFF; CDR3nt: TGTGCCAGCAGCCCCCCGGGGGGCCGCAACACTGAAGCTTTCTTT
d_gene: .; v_gene: TRBV10-3; abundance: .; j_gene: TRBJ1-3; CDR3aa: CAISESGRMGGNTIYF; CDR3nt: TGTGCCATCAGTGAGTCGGGGAGAATGGGTGGAAACACCATATATTTT
d_gene: .; v_gene: TRBV19; abundance: .; j_gene: TRBJ2-1; CDR3aa: CASSRGGARNEQFF; CDR3nt: TGTGCCAGTAGCCGTGGGGGCGCGAGAAATGAGCAGTTCTTC
d_gene: .; v_gene: TRBV29-1; abundance: .; j_gene: TRBJ1-1; CDR3aa: CSVAAADSHTEAFF; CDR3nt: TGCAGCGTGGCGGCCGCGGACTCTCACACTGAAGCTTTCTTT
d_gene: TRBD2; v_gene: TRBV11-2; abundance: .; j_gene: TRBJ2-7; CDR3aa: CASSPRSGTIAYEQYF; CDR3nt: TGTGCCAGCAGTCCTAGGTCGGGGACTATAGCCTACGAGCAGTACTTC
d_gene: TRBD1; v_gene: TRBV5-1; abundance: .; j_gene: TRBJ1-5; CDR3aa: CASSLGQGDQPQHF; CDR3nt: TGCGCCAGCAGCCTGGGACAGGGAGATCAGCCCCAGCATTTT
d_gene: .; v_gene: TRBV6-1; abundance: .; j_gene: TRBJ2-5; CDR3aa: CASSEAGHRRETQYF; CDR3nt: TGTGCCAGCAGTGAAGCTGGCCATCGGAGAGAGACCCAGTACTTC
d_gene: .; v_gene: TRBV7-8; abundance: .; j_gene: TRBJ1-1; CDR3aa: CASSPHTGFTEAFF; CDR3nt: TGTGCCAGCAGCCCTCATACAGGGTTCACTGAAGCTTTCTTT
d_gene: .; v_gene: TRBV5-1; abundance: .; j_gene: TRBJ1-4; CDR3aa: CASSLNQAREKLFF; CDR3nt: TGCGCCAGCAGCTTGAACCAGGCGAGAGAAAAACTGTTTTTT
d_gene: TRBD1; v_gene: TRBV29-1; abundance: many; j_gene: TRBJ2-4; CDR3aa: CSVGDSRVGAKNIQYF; CDR3nt: TGCAGCGTTGGGGACAGTAGAGTCGGGGCCAAAAACATTCAGTACTTC
d_gene: .; v_gene: TRBV19; abundance: .; j_gene: TRBJ2-1; CDR3aa: CASSPPGGEQFF; CDR3nt: TGTGCCAGTAGTCCCCCCGGGGGTGAGCAGTTCTTC